This T cell receptor (beta chain) was recorded in a study of siplizumab effects on memory and regulatory T cells. Points from the study as a whole: No more than a minor fraction of alloreactive clones could be traced back to unstimulated subsets. Proliferating clones, CD4+ or CD8+, lacked an assignable naive or memory phenotype in roughly 80-97% of cases.

About 10^5 TCR templates per sample were sequenced. Only in-frame clones appear in the TCRdb table, and some are missing; sequencing was by immunoSEQ multiplex PCR. The sample yields about 52,000 clones, about 97% seen once. This clone was picked up a small number of times. As yet, its antigen is unknown. The specimen was naive CD4+ T cells sorted from blood. The receptor comes from a human donor in good health.

CDR3 protein: CASSLDSNQPQHF. CDR3 sequence (DNA): TGTGCCAGCAGCTTAGATAGCAATCAGCCCCAGCATTTT. The V gene is TRBV7-9, the J gene TRBJ1-5; D is undetermined. The CDR3 length is 13 residues. Trimming removed 1 base from V and 0 bases from J, with 1 base in between. The V gene's germline CDR1 is SEHNR and CDR2 FQNEAQ (reference sequence).